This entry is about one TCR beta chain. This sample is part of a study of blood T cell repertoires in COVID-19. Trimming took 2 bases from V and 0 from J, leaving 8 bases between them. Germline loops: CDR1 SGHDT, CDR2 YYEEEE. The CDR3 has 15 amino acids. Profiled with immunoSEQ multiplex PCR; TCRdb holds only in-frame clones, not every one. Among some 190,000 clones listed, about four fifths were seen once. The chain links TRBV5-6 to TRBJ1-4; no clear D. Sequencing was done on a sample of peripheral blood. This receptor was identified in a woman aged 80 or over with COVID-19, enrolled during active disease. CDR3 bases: TGTGCCAGCAGCTTCGGAGGTGCAACTAATGAAAAACTGTTTTTT. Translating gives CASSFGGATNEKLFF.